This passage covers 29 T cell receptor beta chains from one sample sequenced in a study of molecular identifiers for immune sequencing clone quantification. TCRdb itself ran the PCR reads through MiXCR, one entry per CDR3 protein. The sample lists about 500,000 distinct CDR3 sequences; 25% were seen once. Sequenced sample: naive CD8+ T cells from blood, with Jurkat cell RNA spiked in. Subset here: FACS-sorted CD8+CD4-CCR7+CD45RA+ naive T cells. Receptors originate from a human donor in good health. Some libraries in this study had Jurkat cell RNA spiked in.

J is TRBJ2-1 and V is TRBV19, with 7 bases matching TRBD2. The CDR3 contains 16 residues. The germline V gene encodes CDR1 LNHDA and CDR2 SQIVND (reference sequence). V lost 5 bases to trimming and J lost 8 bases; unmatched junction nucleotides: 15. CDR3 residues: CASSPLTRGTTDEQFF. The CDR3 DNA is TGTGCCAGTAGTCCCTTGACTAGAGGGACTACCGATGAGCAGTTCTTC. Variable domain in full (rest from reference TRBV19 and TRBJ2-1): DGGITQSPKYLFRKEGQNVTLSCEQNLNHDAMYWYRQDPGQGLRLIYYSQIVNDFQKGDIAEGYSVSREKKESFPLTVTSAQKNPTAFYLCASSPLTRGTTDEQFFGPGTRLTVL.

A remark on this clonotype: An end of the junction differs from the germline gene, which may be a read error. Here the CDR3 reads CASPSGRGRNEELFF. The CDR3 DNA reads TGTGCCAGCCCCTCGGGCAGGGGGCGAAATGAAGAACTGTTTTTT. This sequence joins TRBV7-9 and TRBJ1-4; 8 bases line up with TRBD1. The CDR3 is 15 amino acids. Germline values: CDR1 SEHNR, CDR2 FQNEAQ (reference sequence).

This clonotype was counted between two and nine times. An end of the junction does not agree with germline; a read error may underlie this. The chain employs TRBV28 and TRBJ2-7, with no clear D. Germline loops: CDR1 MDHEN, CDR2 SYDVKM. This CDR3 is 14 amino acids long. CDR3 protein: CTSKRDVAQYEQYF. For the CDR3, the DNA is TGTACCAGCAAACGAGATGTAGCACAGTACGAGCAGTACTTC.

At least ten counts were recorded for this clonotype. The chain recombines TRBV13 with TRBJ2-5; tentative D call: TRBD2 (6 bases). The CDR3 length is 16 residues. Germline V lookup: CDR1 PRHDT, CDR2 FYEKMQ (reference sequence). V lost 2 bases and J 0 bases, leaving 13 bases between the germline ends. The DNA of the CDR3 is TGTGCCAGCAGCTTATCAGGGAGGACGAACCAAGAGACCCAGTACTTC. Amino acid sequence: CASSLSGRTNQETQYF.

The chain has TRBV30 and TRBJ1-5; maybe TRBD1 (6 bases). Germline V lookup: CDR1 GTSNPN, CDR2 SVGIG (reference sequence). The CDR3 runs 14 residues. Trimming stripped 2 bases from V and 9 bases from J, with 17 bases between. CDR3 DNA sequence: TGTGCCTGGAGTACCCTAGGGGGGGCATTGCCCCAGCATTTT. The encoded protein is CAWSTLGGALPQHF.

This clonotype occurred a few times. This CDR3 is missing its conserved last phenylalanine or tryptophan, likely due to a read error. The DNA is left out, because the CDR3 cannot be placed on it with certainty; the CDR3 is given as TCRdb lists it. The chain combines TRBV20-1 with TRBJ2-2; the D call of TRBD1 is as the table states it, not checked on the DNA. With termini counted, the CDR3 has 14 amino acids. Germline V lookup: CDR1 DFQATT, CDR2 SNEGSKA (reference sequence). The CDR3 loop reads CSARGGTAGERLRI.

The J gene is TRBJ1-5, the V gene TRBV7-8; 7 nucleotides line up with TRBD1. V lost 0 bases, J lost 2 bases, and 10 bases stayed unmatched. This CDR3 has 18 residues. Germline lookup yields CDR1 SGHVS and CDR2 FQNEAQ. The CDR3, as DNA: TGTGCCAGCAGCTTAGCTGGGGGGGACAGCGCGGGCAATCAGCCCCAGCATTTT. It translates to CASSLAGGDSAGNQPQHF.

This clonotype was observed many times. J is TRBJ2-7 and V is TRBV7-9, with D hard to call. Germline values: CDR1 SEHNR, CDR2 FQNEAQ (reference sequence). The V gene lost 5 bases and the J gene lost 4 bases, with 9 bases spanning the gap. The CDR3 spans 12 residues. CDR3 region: CASSPPAYEQYF. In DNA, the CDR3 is TGTGCCAGCAGCCCACCAGCGTACGAGCAGTACTTC.

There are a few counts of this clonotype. The CDR3 is CASSEGGTRRTEAFF. CDR3 coding DNA: TGTGCCAGCAGTGAAGGGGGTACCCGGAGGACTGAAGCTTTCTTT. This sequence joins TRBV2 and TRBJ1-1, with unresolved D. The CDR3 length is 15 residues. V lost 1 base to trimming and J lost 5 bases, with 14 bases between them. The germline V gene encodes CDR1 SNHLY and CDR2 FYNNEI.

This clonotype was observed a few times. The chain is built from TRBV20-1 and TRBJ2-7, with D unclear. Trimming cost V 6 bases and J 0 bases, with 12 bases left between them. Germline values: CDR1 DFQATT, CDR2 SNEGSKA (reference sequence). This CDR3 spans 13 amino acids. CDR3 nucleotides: TGCAGTGCGCCCACTGCGAGCTCCTACGAGCAGTACTTC. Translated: CSAPTASSYEQYF.

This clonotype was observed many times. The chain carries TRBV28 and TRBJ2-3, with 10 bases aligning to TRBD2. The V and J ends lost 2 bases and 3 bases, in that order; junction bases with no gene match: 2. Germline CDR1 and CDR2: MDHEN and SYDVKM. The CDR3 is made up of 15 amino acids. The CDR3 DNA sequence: TGTGCCAGCAGTTTAACTAGCGGGAATACAGATACGCAGTATTTT. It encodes CASSLTSGNTDTQYF.

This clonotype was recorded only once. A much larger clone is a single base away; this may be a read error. Here the CDR3 reads CASTEENTDAFF. CDR3 DNA: TGTGCCAGCACTGAGGAGAACACTGACGCTTTCTTT. The chain carries TRBV28 and TRBJ1-1; D remains ambiguous. This CDR3 spans 12 amino acids. Germline V gene lookup returns CDR1 MDHEN and CDR2 SYDVKM.

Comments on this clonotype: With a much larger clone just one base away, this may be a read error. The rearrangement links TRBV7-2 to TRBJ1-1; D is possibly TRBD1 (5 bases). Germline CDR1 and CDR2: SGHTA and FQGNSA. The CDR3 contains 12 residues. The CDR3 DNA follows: TGTGCCAGCGGCTTAGAGTCAGGGGAAGCTTTCTTT. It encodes CASGLESGEAFF.

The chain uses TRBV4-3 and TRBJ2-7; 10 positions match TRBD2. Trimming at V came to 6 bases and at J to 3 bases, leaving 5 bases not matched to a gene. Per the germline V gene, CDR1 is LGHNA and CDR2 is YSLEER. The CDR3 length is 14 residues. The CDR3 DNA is TGCGCCAGCAGTTACGGGACTAGCGACTACGAGCAGTACTTC. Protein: CASSYGTSDYEQYF.

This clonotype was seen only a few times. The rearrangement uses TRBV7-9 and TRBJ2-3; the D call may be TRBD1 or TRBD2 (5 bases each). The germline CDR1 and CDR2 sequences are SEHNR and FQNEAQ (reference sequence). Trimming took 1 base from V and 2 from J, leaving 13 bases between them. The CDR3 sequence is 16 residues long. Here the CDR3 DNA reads TGTGCCAGCAGCTTAGTGATGGGACGAAACACAGATACGCAGTATTTT. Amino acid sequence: CASSLVMGRNTDTQYF.

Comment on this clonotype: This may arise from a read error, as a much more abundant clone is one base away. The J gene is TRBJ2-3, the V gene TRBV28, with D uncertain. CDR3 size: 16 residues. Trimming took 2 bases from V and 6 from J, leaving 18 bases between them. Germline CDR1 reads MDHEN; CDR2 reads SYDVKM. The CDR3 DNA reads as TGTGCCAGCAGTTTAAGGTGGGATGTCGGTTCGGATACGCAGTATTTT. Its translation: CASSLRWDVGSDTQYF.

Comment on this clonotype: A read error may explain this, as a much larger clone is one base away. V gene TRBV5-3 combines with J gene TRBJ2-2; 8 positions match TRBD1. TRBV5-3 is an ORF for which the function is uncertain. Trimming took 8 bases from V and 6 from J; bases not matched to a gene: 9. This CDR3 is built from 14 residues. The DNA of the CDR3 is TGTGCCAGCAGCCCGTGGACAGGGTCCGGGGAGCTGTTTTTT. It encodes CASSPWTGSGELFF.

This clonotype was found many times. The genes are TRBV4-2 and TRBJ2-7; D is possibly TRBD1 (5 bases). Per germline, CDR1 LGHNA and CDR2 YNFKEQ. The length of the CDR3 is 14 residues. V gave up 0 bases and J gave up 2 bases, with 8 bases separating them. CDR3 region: CASSQDQGPYEQYF. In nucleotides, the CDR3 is TGTGCCAGCAGCCAAGATCAGGGCCCCTACGAGCAGTACTTC.

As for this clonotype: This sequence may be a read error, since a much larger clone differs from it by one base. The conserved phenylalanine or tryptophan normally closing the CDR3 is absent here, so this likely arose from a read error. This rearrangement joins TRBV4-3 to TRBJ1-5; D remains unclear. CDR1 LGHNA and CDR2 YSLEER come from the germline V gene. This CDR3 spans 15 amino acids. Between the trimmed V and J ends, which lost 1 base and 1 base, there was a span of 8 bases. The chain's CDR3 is CASSQGAGSNQPQHL. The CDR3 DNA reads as TGCGCCAGCAGCCAAGGGGCAGGCAGCAATCAGCCCCAGCATCTT.

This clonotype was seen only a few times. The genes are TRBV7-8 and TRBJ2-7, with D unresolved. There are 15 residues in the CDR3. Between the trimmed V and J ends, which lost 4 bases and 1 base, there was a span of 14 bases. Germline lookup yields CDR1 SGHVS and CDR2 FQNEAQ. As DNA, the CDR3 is TGTGCCAGCAGCTCACGGACCGCGGCTTCCTACGAGCAGTACTTC. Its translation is CASSSRTAASYEQYF.

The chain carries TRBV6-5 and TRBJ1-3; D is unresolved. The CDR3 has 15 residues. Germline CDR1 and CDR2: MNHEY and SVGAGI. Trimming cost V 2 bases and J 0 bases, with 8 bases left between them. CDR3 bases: TGTGCCAGCAGTTACCAGGTTCACTCTGGAAACACCATATATTTT. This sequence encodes CASSYQVHSGNTIYF.

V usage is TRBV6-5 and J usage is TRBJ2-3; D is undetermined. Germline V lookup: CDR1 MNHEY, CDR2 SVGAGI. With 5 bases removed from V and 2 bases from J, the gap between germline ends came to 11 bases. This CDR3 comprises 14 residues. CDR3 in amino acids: CASSILEVTDTQYF. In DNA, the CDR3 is TGTGCCAGCAGTATCCTAGAAGTCACAGATACGCAGTATTTT.

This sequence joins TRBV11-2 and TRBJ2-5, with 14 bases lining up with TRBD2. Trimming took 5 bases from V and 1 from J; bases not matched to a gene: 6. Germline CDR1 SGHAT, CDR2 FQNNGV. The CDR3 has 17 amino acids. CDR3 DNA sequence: TGTGCCAGCAGCCATGGGACTAGCGGGGGCCCCCAAGAGACCCAGTACTTC. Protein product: CASSHGTSGGPQETQYF.

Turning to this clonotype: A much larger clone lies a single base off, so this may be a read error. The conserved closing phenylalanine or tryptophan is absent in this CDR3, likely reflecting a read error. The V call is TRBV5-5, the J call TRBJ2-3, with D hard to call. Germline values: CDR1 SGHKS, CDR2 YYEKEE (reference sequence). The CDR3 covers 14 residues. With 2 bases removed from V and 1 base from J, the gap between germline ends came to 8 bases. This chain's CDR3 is CASSLKPGTDTQYL. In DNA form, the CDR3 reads TGTGCCAGCAGCTTAAAACCGGGCACAGATACGCAGTATTTA.

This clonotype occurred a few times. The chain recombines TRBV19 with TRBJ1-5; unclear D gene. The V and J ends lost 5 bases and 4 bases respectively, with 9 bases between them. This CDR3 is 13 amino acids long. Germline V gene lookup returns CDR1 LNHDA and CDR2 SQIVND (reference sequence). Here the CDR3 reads CASSASANQPQHF. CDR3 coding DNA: TGTGCCAGTAGTGCGTCGGCGAATCAGCCCCAGCATTTT.

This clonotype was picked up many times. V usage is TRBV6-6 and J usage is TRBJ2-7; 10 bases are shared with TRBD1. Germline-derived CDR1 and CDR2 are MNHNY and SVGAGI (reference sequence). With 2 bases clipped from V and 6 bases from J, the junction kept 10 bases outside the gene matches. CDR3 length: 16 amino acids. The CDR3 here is CASSYRFGQGEFEQYF. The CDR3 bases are TGTGCCAGCAGTTACCGATTCGGACAGGGGGAGTTCGAGCAGTACTTC.

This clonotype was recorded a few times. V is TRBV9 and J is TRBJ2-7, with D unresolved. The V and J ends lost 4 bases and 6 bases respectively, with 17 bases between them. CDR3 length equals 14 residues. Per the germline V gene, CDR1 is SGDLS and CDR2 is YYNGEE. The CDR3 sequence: CASSSDRALVEQYF. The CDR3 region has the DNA TGTGCCAGCAGCTCGGACCGTGCCTTGGTCGAGCAGTACTTC.

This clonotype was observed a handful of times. The CDR3 protein is CASSYLDRVHEQYF. The CDR3 region has the DNA TGTGCCAGCAGTTACTTGGACAGGGTCCACGAGCAGTACTTC. J is TRBJ2-7 and V is TRBV6-2 or TRBV6-3; TRBD1 matches 8 bases. The CDR3 extends over 14 amino acids. The germline V gene encodes CDR1 MNHEY and CDR2 SVGEGT. With V trimmed by 1 base and J by 5 bases, 4 bases remained unmatched.

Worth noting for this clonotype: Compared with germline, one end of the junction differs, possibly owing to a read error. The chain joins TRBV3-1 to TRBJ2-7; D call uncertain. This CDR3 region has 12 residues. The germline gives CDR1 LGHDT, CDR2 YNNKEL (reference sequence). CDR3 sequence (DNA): TGTGCCCGCAGCCAAGATTACTACGAGCAGTACTTC. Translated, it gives CARSQDYYEQYF.